Sequencing of this T cell receptor beta chain was carried out in a study of T-cell memory formation after mild COVID-19. Study-level findings and limits: Contracting clones from day 15 to 85 had balanced CD4/CD8; later expanders favoured CD4+.

This clonotype was picked up a small number of times. Antigen: not known. The CDR3 consists of 17 residues. Germline CDR1 is DFQATT and CDR2 is SNEGSKA (reference sequence). Trimming pared 5 bases from V and 3 bases from J, leaving 22 bases between. TCR alpha and TCR beta cDNA libraries carrying sample barcodes and UMIs were produced by 5'RACE using constant-segment primers. TCRdb re-called the 5' RACE reads through MiXCR, storing one row per CDR3 protein. The sample records about 150,000 distinct CDR3 sequences, 20% to 25% being singletons. Sequenced sample: PBMCs or a T cell subset sorted from them (not recorded which). This TCR derives from an adult woman who had mild COVID-19 (a few samples of this study predate the infection). Cell type and time point are not known. The genes are TRBV20-1 and TRBJ2-2; D ambiguous. CDR3 amino acids: CSAPLGGSARDTGELFF. In nucleotides, the CDR3 is TGCAGTGCTCCCCTTGGCGGATCTGCGAGAGACACCGGGGAGCTGTTTTTT.